A selection of T cell receptor beta chains follows, all from one sample in a study of Graves' ophthalmopathy and Graves' hyperthyroidism. MiXCR, run by TCRdb on the multiplex PCR reads, gives a single entry per CDR3 protein. Of about 370,000 distinct CDR3 sequences detected, roughly 18% appear once; the ten largest clones hold roughly 1.4%. Sequences were obtained from peripheral blood. These TCRs come from a young woman with Graves' ophthalmopathy. Each CDR3 is given with its conserved first and last residue. A D gene is named only where the DNA matches it firmly. Rows give clone size only sometimes, using once, few, many, or a class for an expanded clone.

d_gene	abundance	v_gene	j_gene	CDR3nt	CDR3aa
NA	many	TRBV7-2	TRBJ1-6	TGTGCCAGCAGCTCCATGGGGGGCGGCTCACCCCTCCACTTT	CASSSMGGGSPLHF
NA	many	TRBV4-1	TRBJ2-7	TGCGCCAGCAGCCAAGTTCTCCCTTCCTACGAGCAGTACTTC	CASSQVLPSYEQYF
TRBD2	many	TRBV28	TRBJ2-7	TGTGCCAGCACCCCAAAAACCGGACTAGCGGGAGGGTTCGACGAGCAGTACTTC	CASTPKTGLAGGFDEQYF
NA	many	TRBV19	TRBJ1-3	TGTGCCAGTATAACTGGAAACACCATATATTTT	CASITGNTIYF
TRBD2	many	TRBV2	TRBJ2-2	TGTGCCAGCAGGCTCAGACTAGCGGGAGCGGACACCGGGGAGCTGTTTTTT	CASRLRLAGADTGELFF
TRBD1	many	TRBV19	TRBJ2-6	TGTGCCAGTAGTACCAACGACAGGGTCGGAACTGGGGCCAACGTCCTGACTTTC	CASSTNDRVGTGANVLTF
TRBD1	many	TRBV6-2/TRBV6-3	TRBJ1-2	TGTGCCAGCAGATACAGGGGATCTGGCTACACCTTC	CASRYRGSGYTF
TRBD1	NA	TRBV28	TRBJ1-5	TGTGCCAGCAGTCTAAACAGGGGCGGCGGCAATCAGCCCCAGCATTTT	CASSLNRGGGNQPQHF
NA	many	TRBV5-1	TRBJ1-1	TGCGCCAGCAGCTTCAGTGCCTCCCCGGAGGGGGCTTTCTTT	CASSFSASPEGAFF
TRBD2	many	TRBV7-2	TRBJ2-1	TGTGCCAGCAGCTTAGGGGAGGGCTCGGCCAATGAGCAGTTCTTC	CASSLGEGSANEQFF
TRBD1	many	TRBV28	TRBJ2-2	TGTGCCAGCAGTCCTTCCGGGACAGGTAGTTCCGGGGAGCTGTTTTTT	CASSPSGTGSSGELFF
TRBD2	many	TRBV20-1	TRBJ2-5	TGCAGTGCTTCACGGGGGGTTAAGGAGACCCAGTACTTC	CSASRGVKETQYF
NA	many	TRBV6-2/TRBV6-3	TRBJ2-2	TGTGCCAGCAGTTCAGTGGACACCGGGGAGCTGTTTTTT	CASSSVDTGELFF
NA	many	TRBV14	TRBJ1-2	TGTGCCAGCAGCCAAGCCCCGAACTATGGCTACACCTTC	CASSQAPNYGYTF
NA	many	TRBV7-2	TRBJ1-1	TGTGCCAGCAGCTCATCCTCGTCACCTCTGAACACTGAAGCTTTCTTT	CASSSSSSPLNTEAFF
TRBD1	NA	TRBV11-2	TRBJ2-5	TGTGCCAGCAGCCCGAGGGACAGCTCCGAGACTCAGTACTTC	CASSPRDSSETQYF
NA	many	TRBV5-1	TRBJ2-2	TGCGCCAGCAGCTTGGCAGGGAAAGGGACCGGGGAGCTGTTTTTT	CASSLAGKGTGELFF
NA	NA	TRBV28	TRBJ1-5	TGTGCCAGCACCCCATACAGCGGTTGGGTCGGGGCGCCCCAGCATTTT	CASTPYSGWVGAPQHF